This entry lists 12 T cell receptor beta chains sequenced from one sample in a study of beta chain features in type 1 diabetes. TCRB transcripts that were expressed got sequenced, as all of the isolated RNA had been reverse transcribed. Some clones are missing from TCRdb's copy, which holds only in-frame ones; the method was immunoSEQ multiplex PCR. The profile covers 280,000 or so clones, with about 15% appearing a single time and more than 0.015% taken by the ten largest. The study's findings and limits: TCRB CDR3s from Type 1 diabetes patients were moderately but significantly shorter in all four CD4+ subsets.

No antigen has been assigned to these receptors. The specimen was naive CD4+ T cells from blood. These receptors were taken from a man younger than 35 with type 1 diabetes.

DNA for the CDR3: TGCGCCAGCAGCTTCTCAGGGATAACTAATGAAAAACTGTTTTTT. It encodes CASSFSGITNEKLFF. The rearrangement uses TRBV5-1 and TRBJ1-4, with a tentative D call TRBD1 (5 bases). The CDR3 has 15 amino acids. Germline values: CDR1 SGHRS, CDR2 YFSETQ. V was cut by 2 bases and J by 1 base, with 9 bases left in between.

The chain uses TRBV7-9 and TRBJ2-1; 8 nucleotides line up with TRBD1. The J segment lost 9 bases and the V segment lost 10 bases, leaving 14 bases of the junction unmatched. CDR3 length equals 14 residues. Germline assignment: CDR1 SEHNR and CDR2 FQNEAQ (reference sequence). CDR3 DNA sequence: TGTGCCACCCCCCCCAAGACAGGGGATAGTGAGCAGTTCTTC. Translated: CATPPKTGDSEQFF.

In its sample, this clone was seen a few times. V is TRBV30 and J is TRBJ1-3; D unclear. CDR3 length: 14 residues. The germline V gene encodes CDR1 GTSNPN and CDR2 SVGIG (reference sequence). Trimming pared 2 bases from V and 0 bases from J, leaving 8 bases between. The CDR3 here is CAWSTTLSGNTIYF. The CDR3 DNA reads as TGTGCCTGGAGTACAACCCTCTCTGGAAACACCATATATTTT.

The CDR3 loop reads CASSYRRWGPVRTDTQYF. The CDR3 bases are TGTGCCAGCAGTTACAGGCGATGGGGTCCGGTGAGGACAGATACGCAGTATTTT. The rearrangement joins TRBV28 to TRBJ2-3, with D possibly matching TRBD1 (5 bases). This CDR3 is 18 amino acids long. Between the trimmed V and J ends, which lost 4 bases and 3 bases, there was a span of 23 bases. The germline CDR1 and CDR2 sequences are MDHEN and SYDVKM.

This clone came up a few times. The chain joins TRBV10-2 to TRBJ2-7; possibly TRBD2 for D (6 bases). The CDR3 loop spans 13 amino acids. CDR1 and CDR2 (germline): WSHSY, SAAADI. With 6 bases removed from V and 5 bases from J, the gap between germline ends came to 14 bases. The CDR3: CASRSAGRNEQYF. The CDR3 coding sequence is TGCGCCAGCAGGTCGGCGGGAAGAAACGAGCAGTACTTC.

This clone has a handful of counts. The V gene is TRBV7-9, the J gene TRBJ2-7, with D unclear. The V end lost 4 bases, the J end lost 6 bases, and 7 bases lay between the germline ends. The V gene's germline CDR1 is SEHNR and CDR2 FQNEAQ (reference sequence). The CDR3 spans 11 residues. In DNA, the CDR3 is TGTGCCAGCAGCTCCTTAGCCGAGCAGTACTTC. This encodes CASSSLAEQYF.

This clone has only a few counts. The gene calls are TRBV9 and TRBJ2-7; D uncertain. This CDR3 has 11 amino acids. Trimming removed 1 base at V and 3 bases at J, with 2 bases between. CDR1 is SGDLS, CDR2 YYNGEE, per germline. The CDR3 DNA is TGTGCCAGCAGCGTATACTACGAGCAGTACTTC. It encodes CASSVYYEQYF.

This clone has a handful of counts. The chain joins TRBV5-1 to TRBJ2-1; D perhaps matches TRBD2 (5 bases). V lost 4 bases and J 8 bases, leaving 13 bases between the germline ends. This CDR3 contains 13 residues. CDR1 and CDR2 (germline): SGHRS, YFSETQ. Here the CDR3 DNA reads TGCGCCAGCAGCCTACGAGGGTTAGATGAGCAGTTCTTC. As protein: CASSLRGLDEQFF.

This clone turned up a few times. V and J are TRBV30 and TRBJ1-1; D is possibly TRBD1 (5 bases). Germline CDR1 reads GTSNPN; CDR2 reads SVGIG (reference sequence). Trimming left V 2 bases short and J 1 base short, with 8 bases between. There are 13 residues in the CDR3. The DNA for the CDR3 is TGTGCCTGGAGTAACCAGGGGAACACTGAAGCTTTCTTT. Amino acid sequence: CAWSNQGNTEAFF.

The chain uses TRBV20-1 and TRBJ2-7; D may be TRBD2 (5 bases). The V gene's germline CDR1 is DFQATT and CDR2 SNEGSKA (reference sequence). Trimming shortened V by 5 bases and J by 9 bases, and 14 bases separated the two germline ends. This CDR3 contains 11 residues. CDR3 region: CSASGLGVQYF. In DNA, the CDR3 is TGCAGTGCTTCGGGCCTCGGGGTGCAGTACTTC.

The table lists this clone with a few counts. In nucleotides, the CDR3 is TGTGCCAGCTCACGCCTCAGTGTCAACACCGGGGAGCTGTTTTTT. Its protein product is CASSRLSVNTGELFF. This chain connects TRBV18 to TRBJ2-2, with D hard to call. Germline V CDR1 and CDR2: KGHSH, LQKENI. The CDR3 loop spans 15 amino acids. The V end was cut by 4 bases, the J end by 2 bases, with 11 bases between.

The V gene is TRBV7-9, the J gene TRBJ2-5; 12 bases are a match to TRBD1. Germline V CDR1 and CDR2: SEHNR, FQNEAQ (reference sequence). J was trimmed by 3 bases and V by 6 bases; bases with no gene match: 8. This CDR3 spans 16 amino acids. CDR3 region: CASSLLGQGAEETQYF. CDR3 bases: TGTGCCAGCAGTTTGTTGGGACAGGGGGCCGAAGAGACCCAGTACTTC.